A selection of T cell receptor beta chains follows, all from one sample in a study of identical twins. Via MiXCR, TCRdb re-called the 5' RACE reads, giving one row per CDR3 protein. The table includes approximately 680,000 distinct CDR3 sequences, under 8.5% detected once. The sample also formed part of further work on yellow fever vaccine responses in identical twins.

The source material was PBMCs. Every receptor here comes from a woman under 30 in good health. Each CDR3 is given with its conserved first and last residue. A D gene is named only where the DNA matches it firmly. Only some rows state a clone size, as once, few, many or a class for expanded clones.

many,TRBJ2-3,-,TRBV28,TGTGCCAGCAGCCCCAGGTGGGGACGTCGCACAGATACGCAGTATTTT,CASSPRWGRRTDTQYF
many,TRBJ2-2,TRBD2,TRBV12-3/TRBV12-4,TGTGCCAGCAGCGGACTAGCGGGGGGGCCGCCCCCCGGGGAGCTGTTTTTT,CASSGLAGGPPPGELFF
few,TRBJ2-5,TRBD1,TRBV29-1,TGCAGCGTGGGGGCGACAGGGCTCCAAGAGACCCAGTACTTC,CSVGATGLQETQYF
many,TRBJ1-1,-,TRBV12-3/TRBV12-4,TGTGCCAGCAGTCTACACAGGGTTATGGGCACTGAAGCTTTCTTT,CASSLHRVMGTEAFF
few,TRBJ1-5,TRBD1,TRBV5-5,TGTGCCAGCAGCCTTGACGGGACAGGCAATCAGCCCCAGCATTTT,CASSLDGTGNQPQHF
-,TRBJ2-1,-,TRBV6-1,TGTGCCAGCAGTGATCCCGGGACCCACTGGGGGCAGTTCTTC,CASSDPGTHWGQFF
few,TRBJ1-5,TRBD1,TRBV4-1,TGCGCCAGCAGCCAAGTCCCGGGACAGGGGCCGCCCCAGCATTTT,CASSQVPGQGPPQHF
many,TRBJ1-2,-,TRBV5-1,TGCGCCAGCAGCTTGGCCGGACAGTCTAACTATGGCTACACCTTC,CASSLAGQSNYGYTF
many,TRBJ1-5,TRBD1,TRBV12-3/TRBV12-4,TGTGCCAGCAGTACGACAGGGGCTTACGAAAATCAGCCCCAGCATTTT,CASSTTGAYENQPQHF
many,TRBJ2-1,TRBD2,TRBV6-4,TGTGCCAGCTCCGGACTAGCGGGGGGGAGGAATGAGCAGTTCTTC,CASSGLAGGRNEQFF
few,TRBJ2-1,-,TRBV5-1,TGCGCCAGCAGCTTGGGGGTAGGGTCGAGCACCGAGCAGTTCTTC,CASSLGVGSSTEQFF
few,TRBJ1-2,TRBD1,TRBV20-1,TGCAGTGCTAGAGAGGACAGGGAAGGTGGCTACACCTTC,CSAREDREGGYTF
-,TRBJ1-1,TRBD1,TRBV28,TGTGCCAGCAGTAAAACAGGGGGCCTGGGGGCTTTCTTT,CASSKTGGLGAFF
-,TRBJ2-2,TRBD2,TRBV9,TGTGTCAGCGAGGCGGGAGTTGACGGGGAGCTGTTTTTT,CVSEAGVDGELFF
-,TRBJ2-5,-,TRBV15,TGTGCCACCAGCAGCCTGGGAATGGGGCAAGAGACCCAGTACTTC,CATSSLGMGQETQYF
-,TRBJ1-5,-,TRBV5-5,TGTGCCAGCAGCCTCCGGGCCTCCCAGACCGATCAGCCCCAGCATTTT,CASSLRASQTDQPQHF
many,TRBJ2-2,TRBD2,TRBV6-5,TGTGCCAGCAGTTACCTTCCCCCTAGCGGTCCCGGGGAGCTGTTTTTT,CASSYLPPSGPGELFF
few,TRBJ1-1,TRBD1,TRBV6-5,TGTGCCAGCAGTTACTCGGACAGGGAGGACACTGAAGCTTTCTTT,CASSYSDREDTEAFF
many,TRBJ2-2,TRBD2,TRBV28,TGTGCCAGCAGCCTAGCGGGAGGTCCCACCGGGGAGCTGTTTTTT,CASSLAGGPTGELFF
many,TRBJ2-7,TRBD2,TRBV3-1,TGTGCCAGCAGCCAAGCCGGGGCTAGCGGGATCTACGGCCAGTACTTC,CASSQAGASGIYGQYF
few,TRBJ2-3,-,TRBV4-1,TGCGCCAGCAGCCAAGATGACCTGGACGATCTGGATACGCAGTATTTT,CASSQDDLDDLDTQYF
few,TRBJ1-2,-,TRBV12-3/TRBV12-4,TGTGCCAGCAGTTTTGGGCAACTAGAAGGTGGCTACACCTTC,CASSFGQLEGGYTF
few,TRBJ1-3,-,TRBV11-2,TGTGCCAGCAGCTTATCGGCGCTGGGTTGGTCTGGAAACACCATATATTTT,CASSLSALGWSGNTIYF
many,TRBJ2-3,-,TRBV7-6,TGTGCCAGCAGCTTAGCCCTGACAGCAACAGATACGCAGTATTTT,CASSLALTATDTQYF
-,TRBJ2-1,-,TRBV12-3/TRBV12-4,TGTGCCAGCAGTTTCAGGGTGGATGAGCAGTTCTTC,CASSFRVDEQFF
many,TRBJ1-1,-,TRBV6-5,TGTGCCAGCAGTTACTCGACGCAAGGGAACACTGAAGCTTTCTTT,CASSYSTQGNTEAFF
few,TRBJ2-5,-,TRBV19,TGTGCCAGTAGCCGGACCCCACAAGAGACCCAGTACTTC,CASSRTPQETQYF
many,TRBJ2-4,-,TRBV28,TGTGCCAGCAGTTTAGTGGCTGGAAACATTCAGTACTTC,CASSLVAGNIQYF
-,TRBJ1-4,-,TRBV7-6,TGTGCCAGCAGCTTAGCCGAAGCGGGGCAGGTTAATGAAAAACTGTTTTTT,CASSLAEAGQVNEKLFF
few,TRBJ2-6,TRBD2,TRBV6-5,TGTGCCAGCAGTTACGGTCTAGCGGGGCATTCCTCTGGGGCCAACGTCCTGACTTTC,CASSYGLAGHSSGANVLTF
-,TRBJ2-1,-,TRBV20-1,TGCAGTGCCCTTAGCGGACTATCCTCCTACAATGAGCAGTTCTTC,CSALSGLSSYNEQFF
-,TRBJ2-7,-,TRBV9,TGTGCCAGCAGCGTAGGGGCGATGGGCTCCTACGAGCAGTACTTC,CASSVGAMGSYEQYF
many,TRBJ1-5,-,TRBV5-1,TGCGCCAGCAGCTTGCAACAGGGAGGTCAGCCCCAGCATTTT,CASSLQQGGQPQHF
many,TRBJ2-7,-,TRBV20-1,TGCAGTGCTAGCACAATCCCGGATCGGTACGGTCGATACGAGCAGTACTTC,CSASTIPDRYGRYEQYF
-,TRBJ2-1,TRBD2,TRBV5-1,TGCGCCAGCAGCTACTGGACTAGCGGGGTTGGGTCCTACAATGAGCAGTTCTTC,CASSYWTSGVGSYNEQFF
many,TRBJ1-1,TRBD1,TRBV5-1,TGCGCCAGCAGCTTGGTGTCTGGACAGGGGATCACTGAAGCTTTCTTT,CASSLVSGQGITEAFF
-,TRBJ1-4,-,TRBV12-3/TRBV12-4,TGTGCCAGCGGAATAAAAGAAGGAAAACTGTTTTTT,CASGIKEGKLFF
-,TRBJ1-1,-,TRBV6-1,TGTGCCAGCAGTGAAGCGTGGACGGAGAACACTGAAGCTTTCTTT,CASSEAWTENTEAFF
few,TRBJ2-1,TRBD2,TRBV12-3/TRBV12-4,TGTGCCAGCTTATTTAGCGGGACCTCCTACAATGAGCAGTTCTTC,CASLFSGTSYNEQFF
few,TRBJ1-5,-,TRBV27,TGTGCCAGCAGTTTATCGGGGCGTGATAGCAATCAGCCCCAGCATTTT,CASSLSGRDSNQPQHF
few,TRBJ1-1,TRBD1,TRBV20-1,TGCAGTGCTACCCGACAGGGGGGGAACACTGAAGCTTTCTTT,CSATRQGGNTEAFF